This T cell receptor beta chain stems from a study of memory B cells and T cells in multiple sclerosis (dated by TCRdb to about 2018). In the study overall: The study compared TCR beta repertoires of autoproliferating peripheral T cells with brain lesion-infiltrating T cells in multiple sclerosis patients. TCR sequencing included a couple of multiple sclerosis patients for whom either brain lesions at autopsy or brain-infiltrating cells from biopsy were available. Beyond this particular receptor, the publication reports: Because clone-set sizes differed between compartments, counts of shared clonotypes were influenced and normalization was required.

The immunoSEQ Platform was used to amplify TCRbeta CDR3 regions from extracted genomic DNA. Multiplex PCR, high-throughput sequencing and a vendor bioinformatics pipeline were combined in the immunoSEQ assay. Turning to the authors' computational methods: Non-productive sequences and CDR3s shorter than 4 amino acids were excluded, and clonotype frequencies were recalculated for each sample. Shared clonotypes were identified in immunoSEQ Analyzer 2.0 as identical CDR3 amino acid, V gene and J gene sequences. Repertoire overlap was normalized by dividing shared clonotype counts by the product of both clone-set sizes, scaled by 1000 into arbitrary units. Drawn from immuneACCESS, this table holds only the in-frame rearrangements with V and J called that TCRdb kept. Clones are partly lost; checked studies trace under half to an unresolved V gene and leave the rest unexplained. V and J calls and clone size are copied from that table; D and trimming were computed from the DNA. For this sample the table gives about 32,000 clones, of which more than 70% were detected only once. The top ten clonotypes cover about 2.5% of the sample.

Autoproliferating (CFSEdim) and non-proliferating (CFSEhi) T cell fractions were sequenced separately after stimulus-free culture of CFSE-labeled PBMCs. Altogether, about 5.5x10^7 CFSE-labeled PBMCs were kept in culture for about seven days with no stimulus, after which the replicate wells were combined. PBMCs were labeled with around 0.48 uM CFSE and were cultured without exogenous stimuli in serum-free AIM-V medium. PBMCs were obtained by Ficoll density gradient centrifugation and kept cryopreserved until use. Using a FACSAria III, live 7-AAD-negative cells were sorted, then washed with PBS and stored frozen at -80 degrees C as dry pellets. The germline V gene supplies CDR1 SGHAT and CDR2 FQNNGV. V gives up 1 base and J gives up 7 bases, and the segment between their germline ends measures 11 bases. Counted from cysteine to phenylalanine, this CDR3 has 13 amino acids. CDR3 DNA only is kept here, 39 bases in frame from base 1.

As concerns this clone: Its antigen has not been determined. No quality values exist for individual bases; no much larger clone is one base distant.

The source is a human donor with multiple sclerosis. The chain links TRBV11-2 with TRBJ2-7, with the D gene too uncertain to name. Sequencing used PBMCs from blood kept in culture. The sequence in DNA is TGTGCCAGCAGCTTAGGGTTCGGAAAAGAGCAGTACTTC. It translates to CASSLGFGKEQYF. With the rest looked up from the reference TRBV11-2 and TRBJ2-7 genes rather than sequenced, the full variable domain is EAGVAQSPRYKIIEKRQSVAFWCNPISGHATLYWYQQILGQGPKLLIQFQNNGVVDDSQLPKDRFSAERLKGVDSTLKIQPAKLEDSAVYLCASSLGFGKEQYFGPGTRLTVT.